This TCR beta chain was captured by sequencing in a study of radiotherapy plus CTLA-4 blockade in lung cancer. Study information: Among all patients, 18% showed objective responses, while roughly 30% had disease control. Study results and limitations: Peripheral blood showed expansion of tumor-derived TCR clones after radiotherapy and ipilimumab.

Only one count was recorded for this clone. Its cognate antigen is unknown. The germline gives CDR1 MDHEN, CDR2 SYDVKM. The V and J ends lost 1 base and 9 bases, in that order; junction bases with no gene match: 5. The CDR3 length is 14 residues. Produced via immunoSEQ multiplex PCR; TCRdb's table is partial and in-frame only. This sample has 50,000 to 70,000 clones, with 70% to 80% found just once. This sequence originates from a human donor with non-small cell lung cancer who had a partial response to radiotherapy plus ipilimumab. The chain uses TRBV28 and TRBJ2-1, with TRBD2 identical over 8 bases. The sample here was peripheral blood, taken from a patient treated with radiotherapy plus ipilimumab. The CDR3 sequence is CASSLSGGLGEQFF. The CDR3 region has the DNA TGTGCCAGCAGTTTATCGGGGGGGCTAGGTGAGCAGTTCTTC.